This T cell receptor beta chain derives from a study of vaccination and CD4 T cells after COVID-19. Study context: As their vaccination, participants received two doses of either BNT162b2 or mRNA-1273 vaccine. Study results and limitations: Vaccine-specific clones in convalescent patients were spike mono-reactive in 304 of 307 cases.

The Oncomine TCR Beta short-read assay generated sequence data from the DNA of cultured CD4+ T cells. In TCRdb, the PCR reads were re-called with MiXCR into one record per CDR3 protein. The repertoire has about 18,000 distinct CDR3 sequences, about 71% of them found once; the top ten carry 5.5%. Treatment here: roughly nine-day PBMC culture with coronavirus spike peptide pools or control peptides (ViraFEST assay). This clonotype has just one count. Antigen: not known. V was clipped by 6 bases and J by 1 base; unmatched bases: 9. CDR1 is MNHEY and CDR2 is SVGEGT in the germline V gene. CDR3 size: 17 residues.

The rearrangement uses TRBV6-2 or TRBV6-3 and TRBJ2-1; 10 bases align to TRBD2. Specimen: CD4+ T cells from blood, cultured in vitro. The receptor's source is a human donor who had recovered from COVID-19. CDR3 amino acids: CASRAGGERRSYNEQFF. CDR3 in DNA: TGTGCCAGCAGAGCGGGGGGGGAGAGGCGATCCTACAATGAGCAGTTCTTC.